This T cell receptor (beta chain) was identified during a study of post-analysis software for immune sequencing data. Study overall: Relapsing-remitting, secondary progressive and progressive-relapsing forms made up the multiple sclerosis disease courses. Notes on the study in general: Comparison of patients with controls showed 5 or 6 TRBV segments more frequent in patients, TRBV5-6, TRBV5-1 and TRBV20-1 among them. People with multiple sclerosis had a significantly lower normalized Chao1 diversity than controls did. When the samples were clustered directly with F measure, those that had been prepared in the same batch showed strong co-clustering.

This CDR3 comprises 16 residues. CDR1 is MNHEY, CDR2 SVGAGI, per germline. Each TCR beta cDNA library carried unique molecular identifiers. Input populations of about 1 to 11 million T cells gave rise to around 500,000 cDNA molecules. TCRdb independently ran MiXCR on the PCR reads; one entry per CDR3 protein. The sample consists of some 890,000 distinct CDR3 sequences, around 50% of them appearing once. This clonotype showed up just a few times. Its antigen is not identified. Sequences were obtained from blood. The origin of this receptor is a girl aged 5-17 years with multiple sclerosis. V gene TRBV6-5 combines with J gene TRBJ2-7; no definite D call. Matching the DNA end better, TRBJ2-4 makes the J call doubtful. CDR3 residues: CASSYFRNSAKNIQYF. For the CDR3, the DNA is TGTGCCAGCAGTTACTTCCGAAATTCAGCCAAAAACATTCAGTACTTC.